These 5 T cell receptor beta chains were all obtained from the same sample, sequenced in a study of T cell responses to AZD1222 COVID-19 vaccine. The table came from immunoSEQ multiplex PCR; TCRdb's copy has only in-frame clones and leaves some out. The repertoire consists of 80,000 or so clones, with approximately 90% occurring once and the leading ten covering approximately 1.5%. Sequenced here: peripheral blood, sampled on day 0 of AZD1222 vaccination. These TCRs come from an adult in good health.

V usage is TRBV12-3 or TRBV12-4 and J usage is TRBJ1-4; D possibly corresponds to TRBD1 (5 bases). This CDR3 region has 13 residues. Trimming took off 4 bases at V and 7 bases at J, with 10 bases between the two ends. CDR3 coding DNA: TGTGCCAGCAGTTCCGGGACCCCTGAAAAACTGTTTTTT. It specifies CASSSGTPEKLFF.

This chain links TRBV7-9 with TRBJ1-3; D ambiguous. V lost 4 bases and J 4 bases, leaving 14 bases between the germline ends. The CDR3 sequence is 15 residues long. CDR1 and CDR2 from the germline V gene are SEHNR and FQNEAQ (reference sequence). CDR3 nucleotide sequence: TGTGCCAGCAGCTCAAAACCCCGATTAGGAAACACCATATATTTT. Protein product: CASSSKPRLGNTIYF.

This clone was seen only a few times. The chain carries TRBV5-1 and TRBJ2-5; 9 positions agree with TRBD2. CDR1 SGHRS and CDR2 YFSETQ come from the germline V gene. The trim removed 1 base at V and 4 bases at J, leaving 5 bases unmatched. The CDR3 sequence is 15 residues long. CDR3 protein: CASSLSAGGRETQYF. CDR3 DNA sequence: TGCGCCAGCAGCTTGTCGGCGGGAGGGCGAGAGACCCAGTACTTC.

V and J are TRBV7-2 and TRBJ1-2, with TRBD1 matching over 7 bases. The CDR3 covers 13 residues. The germline gives CDR1 SGHTA, CDR2 FQGNSA. The V gene end was trimmed by 5 bases and the J gene end by 7 bases; junction bases not matched to a gene: 7. This CDR3 reads CASSQDRVSGYTF. CDR3 coding DNA: TGTGCCAGCAGCCAAGACAGGGTTTCTGGCTACACCTTC.

In its sample, this clone was seen a few times. The rearrangement joins TRBV29-1 to TRBJ1-2; no clear D. Germline CDR1 SQVTM, CDR2 ANQGSEA. V gave up 7 bases and J gave up 2 bases, with 5 bases separating them. This CDR3 has 10 amino acids. CDR3 nucleotides: TGCAGCGCCGACAACTATGGCTACACCTTC. This translates into CSADNYGYTF. The full variable domain, in which reference TRBV29-1 and TRBJ1-2 provide the parts outside the CDR3, is SAVISQKPSRDICQRGTSLTIQCQVDSQVTMMFWYRQQPGQSLTLIATANQGSEATYESGFVIDKFPISRPNLTFSTLTVSNMSPEDSSIYLCSADNYGYTFGSGTRLTVV.